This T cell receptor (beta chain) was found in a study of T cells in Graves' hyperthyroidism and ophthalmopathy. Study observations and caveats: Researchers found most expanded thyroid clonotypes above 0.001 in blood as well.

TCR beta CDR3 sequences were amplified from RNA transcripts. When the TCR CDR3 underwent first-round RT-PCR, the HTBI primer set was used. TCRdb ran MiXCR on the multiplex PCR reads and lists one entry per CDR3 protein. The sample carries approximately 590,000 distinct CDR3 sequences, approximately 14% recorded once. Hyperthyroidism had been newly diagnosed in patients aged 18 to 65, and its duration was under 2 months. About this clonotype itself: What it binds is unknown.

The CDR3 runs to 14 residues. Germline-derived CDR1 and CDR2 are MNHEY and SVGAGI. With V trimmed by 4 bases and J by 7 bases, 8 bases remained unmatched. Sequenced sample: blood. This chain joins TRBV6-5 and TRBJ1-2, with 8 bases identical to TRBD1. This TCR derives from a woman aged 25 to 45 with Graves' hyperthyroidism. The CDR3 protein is CASSWEQGVGGYTF. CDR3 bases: TGTGCCAGCAGTTGGGAACAGGGGGTAGGTGGCTACACCTTC.